The source of this T cell receptor (beta chain) is a study of vaccination effects on CD4 cells after COVID-19. Study-level background: Two doses of either BNT162b2 or mRNA-1273 were given to each participant.

Prior to sequencing, the ViraFEST assay stimulated PBMC with viral peptide pools, which expanded the antigen-specific CD4+ T cells. Investigators separated out CD4+ T cells once around 9 days of culture had passed. Vaccinated participants had no history of SARS-CoV-2 infection and tested negative for nucleocapsid antibodies. Assay used: immunoSEQ multiplex PCR; TCRdb lists only in-frame clones, some missing. The data hold about 20,000 clones, with roughly three quarters observed a single time. This clone occurred a few times. The antigen is undetermined. Germline CDR1 is MNHEY and CDR2 is SMNVEV (reference sequence). The CDR3 totals 14 residues. Trimming cost V 6 bases and J 4 bases; bases outside gene matches: 5. Study results and caveats: Clones arising from infection and from vaccination showed marked clonal contraction late after vaccination.

The material sequenced was CD4+ T cells from PBMCs cultured with HCoV-NL63 spike peptides, taken before COVID-19 vaccination. The V gene is TRBV27, the J gene TRBJ1-4; 7 bases fit TRBD1. The clonotype originates from a human donor who received a COVID-19 vaccine. The DNA for the CDR3 is TGTGCCAGCAGCCAACAGGGGTTTAATGAAAAACTGTTTTTT. Amino acid sequence: CASSQQGFNEKLFF.